A single sample gave rise to the 8 T cell receptor beta chains below, sequenced in a study of Graves' ophthalmopathy and Graves' hyperthyroidism. RNA transcripts provided the template for amplifying TCR beta CDR3 regions. In the first round, RT-PCR was carried out with HTBI primers, and a multiplex PCR formed the second round. TCRdb recomputed calls from the multiplex PCR reads with MiXCR, one row per CDR3 protein. The top ten clones hold around 1.5% of a sample with some 400,000 distinct CDR3 sequences, around 19% of them seen once. The sequenced sample consisted of peripheral blood. These receptors all come from a woman in her late teens or twenties with Graves' ophthalmopathy.

This clonotype was seen ten or more times. V is TRBV7-2 and J is TRBJ1-1, with 8 bases matching TRBD1. Germline CDR1 and CDR2: SGHTA and FQGNSA. The ends lost 5 bases at V and 4 bases at J; junction bases unmatched: 9. This CDR3 spans 15 amino acids. The DNA of the CDR3 is TGTGCCAGCAGCCCTTTCGGACAGGGCACCACTGAAGCTTTCTTT. It translates to CASSPFGQGTTEAFF.

At least ten counts were recorded for this clonotype. The chain is built from TRBV4-2 and TRBJ1-1; D remains unclear. The V end lost 3 bases, the J end lost 0 bases, and 2 bases lay between the germline ends. Per germline, CDR1 LGHNA and CDR2 YNFKEQ. CDR3 length: 12 amino acids. The CDR3 protein is CASSQLNTEAFF. In DNA form, the CDR3 reads TGTGCCAGCAGCCAGTTGAACACTGAAGCTTTCTTT.

This clonotype was found many times. This sequence joins TRBV28 and TRBJ2-7, with 9 nucleotides matching TRBD1. The V gene end was trimmed by 3 bases and the J gene end by 1 base; junction bases not matched to a gene: 7. This CDR3 contains 16 residues. The germline V gene has CDR1 MDHEN and CDR2 SYDVKM. The CDR3 protein is CASSLQTGGLSYEQYF. In nucleotides, the CDR3 is TGTGCCAGCAGTTTGCAAACAGGGGGCTTATCCTACGAGCAGTACTTC.

This clonotype occurred many times. This chain joins TRBV11-2 and TRBJ1-5; 9 bases agree with TRBD1. Germline V gene data show CDR1 as SGHAT and CDR2 as FQNNGV. The CDR3 spans 16 residues. Germline trimming cut 6 bases from V and 6 bases from J; bases unmatched to any gene: 12. The CDR3: CASRDPGQGTVQPQHF. Written as DNA, the CDR3 is TGTGCCAGCAGGGATCCGGGACAGGGCACCGTTCAGCCCCAGCATTTT.

This clonotype was observed many times. This chain joins TRBV19 and TRBJ1-1; D remains ambiguous. V shed 7 bases and J shed 5 bases, with 8 bases lying between them. There are 11 residues in the CDR3. Germline lookup yields CDR1 LNHDA and CDR2 SQIVND (reference sequence). In DNA, the CDR3 is TGTGCCAGTACAGTCGGAACTGAAGCTTTCTTT. Protein sequence: CASTVGTEAFF.

In its sample, this clonotype was seen many times. The CDR3 coding sequence is TGTGCCAGCAGTCGATGGACAGCCTCTGAAGCTTTCTTT. This codes for CASSRWTASEAFF. The V gene is TRBV6-1, the J gene TRBJ1-1, with D tentatively TRBD1 (6 bases). The germline CDR1 and CDR2 sequences are MNHNS and SASEGT. Trimming removed 5 bases at V and 6 bases at J, with 13 bases between. This CDR3 region has 13 residues.

This clonotype has at least ten counts. V is TRBV28 and J is TRBJ2-7; TRBD1 matches 7 bases. The CDR3 extends over 15 amino acids. V lost 5 bases and J lost 2; bases outside the gene matches: 9. Germline V gene sequence: CDR1 MDHEN, CDR2 SYDVKM. DNA for the CDR3: TGTGCCAGCAGTACGTCTCAGACAGGGACCTACGAGCAGTACTTC. Translating it yields CASSTSQTGTYEQYF.

This clonotype was detected ten times or more. The chain combines TRBV6-2 or TRBV6-3 with TRBJ2-2; tentative D call: TRBD2 (5 bases). The V end lost 5 bases, the J end lost 6 bases, and 10 bases lay between the germline ends. Germline lookup yields CDR1 MNHEY and CDR2 SVGEGT. This CDR3 region has 13 residues. The CDR3, as DNA: TGTGCCAGCAGTCCGAAGAGGGCCGGGGAGCTGTTTTTT. It yields the protein CASSPKRAGELFF.